This TCR beta chain was observed in a study of blood T cell repertoires in COVID-19. Study details: Specimens from acute and convalescent COVID-19 originated in the United States, Italy and Spain. In each case, the material was cDNA or gDNA derived from T cells, B-cell-depleted T cells, or PBMCs.

Germline values: CDR1 LNHDA, CDR2 SQIVND (reference sequence). The CDR3 covers 15 residues. The J segment lost 7 bases and the V segment lost 5 bases, leaving 8 bases of the junction unmatched. Original processing methods: Amplified reference gene primers provided the basis for estimating nucleated cell counts. Sequencing was performed with immunoSEQ multiplex PCR; in TCRdb, only in-frame clones are kept and a portion is missing. The V and J calls and the clone size are those of that table, but D and trimming were determined from the DNA. The repertoire holds about 83,000 clones, with 70% to 90% as singletons.

Sequenced material: peripheral blood. The TCR comes from a man older than 75 with active or convalescent COVID-19. The V and J genes are TRBV19 and TRBJ2-1, with 10 bases aligning to TRBD1. For the CDR3, the DNA is TGTGCCAGTAGTCAGACAGGGGGCGTAGAGAATGAGCAGTTCTTC. Residues: CASSQTGGVENEQFF.